Sequencing of this T cell receptor (beta chain) was carried out in a study of blood T cell repertoires in COVID-19 (dated by TCRdb to 2020 to 2021). The study in broad terms: Samples covering the acute and convalescent phases of COVID-19 were provided by collaborators in the United States, Italy and Spain. The prospective study material was composed of cDNA or gDNA derived from T cells, B-cell-depleted T cells, or PBMCs. Subjects who had been exposed to COVID-19, were actively infected with it, or had recovered from it provided the deeply sampled blood TCRbeta repertoires that made up the dataset. The repertoires were made available in a free public database intended to serve as a resource for research on the immune response to SARS-CoV-2. Samples were obtained from the ongoing ImmuneRACE study (first 160 participants) and from over 1,000 subjects provided by 6 global collaborators. Sample metadata almost always included a de-identified subject ID, COVID-19 status, age in years and sex. Where HLA class I and class II types were available, the types were taken from metadata supplied by the sample provider, not from assay-based typing.

As regards this clone: The antigen it binds to is not known. No base quality information exists; no much larger clone differs at one position.

TCRbeta CDR3 regions were amplified from genomic DNA by means of the immunoSEQ Assay, a bias-controlled multiplex PCR. In the authors' own workflow: Nucleated cell counts per sample were estimated from amplification of reference gene primers within the assay. Sequence reads were collapsed and filtered to measure the absolute abundance of every unique TCRbeta CDR3 rearrangement. For each sample, productive Simpson clonality was calculated by taking the square root of Simpson's diversity index across productive rearrangements. TCRdb carries this immuneACCESS record with in-frame sequences only. Its versions omit some clonotypes, under half of them owing to an unresolved V gene in the studies checked, with the rest unexplained. That table gives V, J and clone size, and the DNA gave D and trimming. The sample table records 150,000 to 200,000 clones; 80% to 90% of these occur just once. Of the sample, over 7.5% falls within the top ten clones.

General findings and caveats noted by the study authors: The amount of clinical and demographic metadata varied by source and participant and was provided uncurated.

Collaborating institutions collected whole blood in K2EDTA tubes following their own protocols. For TCRbeta analysis, collaborator samples were shipped as frozen whole blood, as isolated PBMCs, or as DNA extracted from either sample type. This TCR derives from a man aged 50-59 years with active or convalescent COVID-19. Sequencing used peripheral blood.

The CDR3 protein sequence reads: CSVEARDNYGYTF. Read as DNA, the sequence is TGCAGCGTTGAAGCCAGGGATAACTATGGCTACACCTTC. The chain uses TRBV29-1 and TRBJ1-2; a weak D assignment points to TRBD1 (5 bases agree). The CDR3 contains 13 residues, cysteine and phenylalanine counted. Only CDR3 DNA is held: 39 bases, read in frame from base 1. CDR1 and CDR2 (SQVTM, ANQGSEA) derive from the germline V gene. V is cut by 1 base and J by 1 base, and the space between the germline ends is 7 bases. Extended through the reference TRBV29-1 and TRBJ1-2 proteins, this CDR3 yields the full variable domain: SAVISQKPSRDICQRGTSLTIQCQVDSQVTMMFWYRQQPGQSLTLIATANQGSEATYESGFVIDKFPISRPNLTFSTLTVSNMSPEDSSIYLCSVEARDNYGYTFGSGTRLTVV.